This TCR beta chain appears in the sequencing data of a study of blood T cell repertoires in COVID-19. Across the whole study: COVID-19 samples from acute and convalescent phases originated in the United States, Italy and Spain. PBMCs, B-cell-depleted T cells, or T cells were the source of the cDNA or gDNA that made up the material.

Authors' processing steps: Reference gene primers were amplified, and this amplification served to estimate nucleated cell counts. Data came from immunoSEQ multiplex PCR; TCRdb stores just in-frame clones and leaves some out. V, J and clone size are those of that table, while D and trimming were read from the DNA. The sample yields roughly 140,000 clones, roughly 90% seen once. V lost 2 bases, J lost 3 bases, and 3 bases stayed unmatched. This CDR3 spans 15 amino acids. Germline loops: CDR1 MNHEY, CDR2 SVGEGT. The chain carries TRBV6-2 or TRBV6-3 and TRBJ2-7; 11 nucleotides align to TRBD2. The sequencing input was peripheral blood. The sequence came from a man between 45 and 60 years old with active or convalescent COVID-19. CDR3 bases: TGTGCCAGCAGTTACACCACTAGCGGGAGCTACGAGCAGTACTTC. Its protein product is CASSYTTSGSYEQYF.